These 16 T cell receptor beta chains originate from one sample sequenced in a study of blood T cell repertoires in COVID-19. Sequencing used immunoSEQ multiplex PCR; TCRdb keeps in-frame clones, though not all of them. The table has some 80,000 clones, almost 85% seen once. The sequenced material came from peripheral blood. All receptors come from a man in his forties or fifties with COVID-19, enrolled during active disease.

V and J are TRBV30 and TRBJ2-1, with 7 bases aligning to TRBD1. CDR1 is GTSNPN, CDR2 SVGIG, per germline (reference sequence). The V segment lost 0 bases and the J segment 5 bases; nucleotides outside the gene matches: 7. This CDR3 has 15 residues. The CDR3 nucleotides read TGTGCCTGGAGTGTAAAGGACAGGCACGACAATGAGCAGTTCTTC. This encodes CAWSVKDRHDNEQFF.

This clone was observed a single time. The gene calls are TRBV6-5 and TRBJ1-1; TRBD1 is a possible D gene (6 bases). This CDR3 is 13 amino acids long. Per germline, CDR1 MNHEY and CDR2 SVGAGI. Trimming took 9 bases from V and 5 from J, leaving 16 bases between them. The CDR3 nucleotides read TGTGCCAGTGCTCCAGGGGCTGGGACTGAAGCTTTCTTT. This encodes CASAPGAGTEAFF.

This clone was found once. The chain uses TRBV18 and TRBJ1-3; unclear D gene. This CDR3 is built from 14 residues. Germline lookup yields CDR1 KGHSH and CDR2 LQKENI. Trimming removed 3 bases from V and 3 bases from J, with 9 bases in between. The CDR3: CASSPVADGNTIYF. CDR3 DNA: TGTGCCAGCTCACCGGTGGCGGATGGAAACACCATATATTTT.

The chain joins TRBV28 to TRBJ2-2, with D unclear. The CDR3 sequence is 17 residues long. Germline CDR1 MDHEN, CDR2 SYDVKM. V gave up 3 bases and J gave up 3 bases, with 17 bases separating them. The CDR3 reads CASSFVRQAFYTGELFF. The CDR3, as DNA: TGTGCCAGCAGTTTCGTGCGTCAGGCTTTTTACACCGGGGAGCTGTTTTTT.

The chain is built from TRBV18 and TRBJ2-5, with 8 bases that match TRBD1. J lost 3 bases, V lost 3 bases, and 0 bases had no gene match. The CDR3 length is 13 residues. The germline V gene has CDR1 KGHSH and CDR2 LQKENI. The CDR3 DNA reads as TGTGCCAGCTCACCGGGACAGGAAGAGACCCAGTACTTC. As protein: CASSPGQEETQYF.

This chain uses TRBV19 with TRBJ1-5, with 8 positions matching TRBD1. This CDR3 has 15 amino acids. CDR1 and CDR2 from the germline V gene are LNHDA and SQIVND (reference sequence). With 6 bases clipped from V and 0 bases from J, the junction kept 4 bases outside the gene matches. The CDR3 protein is CASRRTGNSNQPQHF. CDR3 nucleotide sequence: TGTGCCAGTAGACGGACAGGGAATAGCAATCAGCCCCAGCATTTT.

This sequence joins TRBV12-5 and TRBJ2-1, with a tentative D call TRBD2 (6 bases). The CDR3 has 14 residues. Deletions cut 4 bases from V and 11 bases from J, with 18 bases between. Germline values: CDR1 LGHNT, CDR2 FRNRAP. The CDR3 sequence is CASGSLGSPVKQFF. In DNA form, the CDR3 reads TGTGCTAGTGGTTCCCTCGGGAGCCCTGTCAAGCAGTTCTTC.

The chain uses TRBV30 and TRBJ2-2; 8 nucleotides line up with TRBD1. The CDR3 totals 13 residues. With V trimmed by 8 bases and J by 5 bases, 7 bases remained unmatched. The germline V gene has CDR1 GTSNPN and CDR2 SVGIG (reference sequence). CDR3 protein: CAGRQGTTGELFF. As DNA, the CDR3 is TGTGCCGGCAGACAGGGGACAACCGGGGAGCTGTTTTTT.

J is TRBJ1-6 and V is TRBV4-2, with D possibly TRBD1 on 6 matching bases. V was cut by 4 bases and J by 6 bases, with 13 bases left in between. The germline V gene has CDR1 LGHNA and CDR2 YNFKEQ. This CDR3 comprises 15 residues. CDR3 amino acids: CASSLDRLLNSPLHF. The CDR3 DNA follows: TGTGCCAGCAGCCTCGACAGGCTACTTAATTCACCCCTCCACTTT.

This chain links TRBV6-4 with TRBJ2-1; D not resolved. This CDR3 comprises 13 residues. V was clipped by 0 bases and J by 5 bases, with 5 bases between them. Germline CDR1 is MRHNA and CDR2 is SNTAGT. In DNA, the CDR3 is TGTGCCAGCAGTGACTCGGGCAACAATGAGCAGTTCTTC. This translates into CASSDSGNNEQFF.

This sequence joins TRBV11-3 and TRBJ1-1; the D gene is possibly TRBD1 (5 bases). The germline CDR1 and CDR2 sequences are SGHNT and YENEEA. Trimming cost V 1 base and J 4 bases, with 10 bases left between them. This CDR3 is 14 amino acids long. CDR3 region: CASSLAGKGTEAFF. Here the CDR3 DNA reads TGTGCCAGCAGCTTAGCAGGGAAGGGCACTGAAGCTTTCTTT.

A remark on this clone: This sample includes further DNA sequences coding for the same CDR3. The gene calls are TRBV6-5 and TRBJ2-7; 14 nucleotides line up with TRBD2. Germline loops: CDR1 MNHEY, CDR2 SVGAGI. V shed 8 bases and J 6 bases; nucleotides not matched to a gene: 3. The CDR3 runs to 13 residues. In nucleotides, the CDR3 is TGTGCCAGCCTGGGACTAGCGGGAGTCGAGCAGTACTTC. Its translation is CASLGLAGVEQYF.

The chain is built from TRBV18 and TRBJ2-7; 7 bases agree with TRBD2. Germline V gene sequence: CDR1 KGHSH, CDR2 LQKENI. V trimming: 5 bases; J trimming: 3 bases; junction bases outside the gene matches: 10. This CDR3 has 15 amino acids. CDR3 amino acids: CASSSMTGGGYEQYF. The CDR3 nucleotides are TGTGCCAGCTCATCAATGACGGGGGGAGGCTACGAGCAGTACTTC.

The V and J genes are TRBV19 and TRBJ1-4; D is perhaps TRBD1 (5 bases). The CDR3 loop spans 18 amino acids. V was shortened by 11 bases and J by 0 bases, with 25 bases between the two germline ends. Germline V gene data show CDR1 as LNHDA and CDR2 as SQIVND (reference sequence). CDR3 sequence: CASRGSQVTHTTNEKLFF. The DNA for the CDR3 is TGTGCCTCCCGGGGGAGCCAAGTTACTCATACAACTAATGAAAAACTGTTTTTT.

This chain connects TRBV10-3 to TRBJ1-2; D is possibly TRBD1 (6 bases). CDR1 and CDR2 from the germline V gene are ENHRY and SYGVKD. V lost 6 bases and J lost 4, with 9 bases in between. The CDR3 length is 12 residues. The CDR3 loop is CAISRGSYGYTF. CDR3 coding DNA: TGTGCCATCAGCAGGGGATCCTATGGCTACACCTTC.

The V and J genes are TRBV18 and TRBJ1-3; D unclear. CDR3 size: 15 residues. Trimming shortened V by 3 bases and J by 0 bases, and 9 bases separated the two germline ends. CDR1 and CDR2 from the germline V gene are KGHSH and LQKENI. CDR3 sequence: CASSPTRTSGNTIYF. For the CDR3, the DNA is TGTGCCAGCTCACCGACACGAACCTCTGGAAACACCATATATTTT.